This TCR beta chain was profiled in a study of T cells in Graves' hyperthyroidism and ophthalmopathy. Background on the study: Staff took peripheral blood when the initial diagnosis was made, before any treatment began.

V gave up 4 bases and J gave up 2 bases; unmatched junction bases: 10. The length of the CDR3 is 16 residues. Germline lookup yields CDR1 MNHNS and CDR2 SASEGT. From RNA transcripts, TCR beta CDR3 regions were amplified. First-round RT-PCR of the TCR CDR3 relied on the HTBI primer set. In TCRdb, the multiplex PCR reads were re-called with MiXCR into one record per CDR3 protein. The sample includes about 180,000 distinct CDR3 sequences, over 8% of them seen just once. Points from the study as a whole: Most clonotypes expanded in thyroid above 0.001 were likewise present in blood.

Drawn at first hyperthyroidism diagnosis, the blood sample preceded any ophthalmopathy symptoms. It was 8 to 10 ml of fresh peripheral blood that supplied the PBMCs. This clonotype was seen ten or more times. Its cognate antigen is unknown. V and J are TRBV6-1 and TRBJ1-1; the match to TRBD1 covers 7 bases. Sequences were obtained from blood. The clonotype originates from a woman younger than 35 with Graves' hyperthyroidism that later progressed to Graves' ophthalmopathy. The CDR3 spells CASSAGTVSRNTEAFF. Written as DNA, the CDR3 is TGTGCCAGCAGTGCCGGGACAGTATCTCGAAACACTGAAGCTTTCTTT.